This T cell receptor (beta chain) was found in a study of blood T cell repertoires in COVID-19. Study-wide background: The origin of the acute and convalescent COVID-19 samples was the United States, Italy and Spain. PBMCs, B-cell-depleted T cells, or T cells provided the cDNA or gDNA that made up the material.

In the authors' workflow: For nucleated cells, counts were estimated from reference gene primer amplification. Here immunoSEQ multiplex PCR was the method, and the copy in TCRdb shows in-frame clones only, minus some. V and J calls and clone size are as listed in that table; D and trimming were resolved from the DNA. The sample contains 100,000 to 120,000 clones, 75% to 85% of which appear only once. The germline V gene encodes CDR1 LNHDA and CDR2 SQIVND (reference sequence). V shed 7 bases and J 7 bases; nucleotides not matched to a gene: 11. The CDR3 runs 15 residues. The sample was peripheral blood. The receptor was isolated from a woman aged 70-85 years with acute or convalescent COVID-19. The genes are TRBV19 and TRBJ1-5; 9 bases align to TRBD1. In nucleotides, the CDR3 is TGTGCCAGTACCTACCGGGACAGGGAGCGACAGCCCCAGCATTTT. Translating gives CASTYRDRERQPQHF.